The 3 T cell receptor beta chains reported below all come from one sample, sequenced in a study of OX40 agonist ivuxolimab in advanced cancers. Sequenced by immunoSEQ multiplex PCR; TCRdb stores in-frame clones only, minus some. Seen here are around 70,000 clones, around four fifths observed once, and the top ten hold 5.5% to 7%. The sequenced sample was CD4+ or CD8+ T cells sorted from blood, obtained in a trial of the OX40 agonist ivuxolimab. Receptors were obtained from an adult with an advanced solid tumor such as melanoma, head and neck, liver or kidney cancer.

The chain joins TRBV25-1 to TRBJ2-2; the D call may be TRBD1 or TRBD2 (5 bases each). Germline lookup yields CDR1 MGHDK and CDR2 SYGVNS. V lost 2 bases to trimming and J lost 5 bases, with 18 bases between them. This CDR3 contains 17 residues. CDR3 DNA: TGTGCCAGCAGTGAAACCACCGGGGCGTGGGGAACCGGGGAGCTGTTTTTT. The encoded protein is CASSETTGAWGTGELFF.

The V call is TRBV9, the J call TRBJ2-2; 7 bases align to TRBD2. Trimming took 4 bases from V and 1 from J; bases not matched to a gene: 7. Germline lookup yields CDR1 SGDLS and CDR2 YYNGEE. The CDR3 spans 16 residues. The CDR3 region is CASSSRAGVNTGELFF. CDR3 bases: TGTGCCAGCAGCTCCCGGGCGGGAGTGAACACCGGGGAGCTGTTTTTT.

The CDR3 reads CASSSRLAGDFYEQYV. The DNA of the CDR3 is TGCGCCAGCAGCTCTAGACTAGCGGGGGATTTTTACGAGCAGTACGTC. V and J are TRBV5-1 and TRBJ2-7; 12 bases agree with TRBD2. The length of the CDR3 is 16 residues. Germline V lookup: CDR1 SGHRS, CDR2 YFSETQ. V trimming: 3 bases; J trimming: 4 bases; junction bases outside the gene matches: 8.